The 24 T cell receptor beta chains listed next were all sequenced from one sample in a study of blood T cell repertoires in COVID-19. Only in-frame clones appear in the TCRdb table, and some are missing; sequencing was by immunoSEQ multiplex PCR. The repertoire holds 350,000 to 450,000 clones, with around 83% as singletons. The sample consisted of PBMCs or T cells enriched from blood (not recorded which). All receptors derive from a woman between 45 and 65 years old who had recovered from COVID-19.

The chain recombines TRBV5-1 with TRBJ2-5, with 7 bases matching TRBD1. Germline CDR1 is SGHRS and CDR2 is YFSETQ. The CDR3 extends over 14 amino acids. The V segment lost 0 bases and the J segment 3 bases; nucleotides outside the gene matches: 2. CDR3 in amino acids: CASSLVGTEETQYF. CDR3 nucleotides: TGCGCCAGCAGCTTGGTCGGGACAGAAGAGACCCAGTACTTC.

The rearrangement uses TRBV11-3 and TRBJ1-1, with D maybe TRBD1 (5 bases). This CDR3 has 13 amino acids. V lost 2 bases and J lost 4, with 8 bases in between. Germline lookup yields CDR1 SGHNT and CDR2 YENEEA. The CDR3 is CASSLFQGTEAFF. In DNA, the CDR3 is TGTGCCAGCAGCTTATTTCAGGGCACTGAAGCTTTCTTT.

The chain joins TRBV5-4 to TRBJ1-1; TRBD1 aligns across 9 bases. V shed 3 bases and J 4 bases; nucleotides not matched to a gene: 7. Germline CDR1 reads SGHNT; CDR2 reads YYREEE (reference sequence). The CDR3 is 15 amino acids. The CDR3, as DNA: TGTGCCAGCAGCTACGGGACAGGGAGGAGCACTGAAGCTTTCTTT. Residues: CASSYGTGRSTEAFF.

The chain employs TRBV5-6 and TRBJ1-1; D not certain. Germline V CDR1 and CDR2: SGHDT, YYEEEE. V was trimmed by 5 bases and J by 0 bases, leaving 11 bases between them. CDR3 length: 14 amino acids. The CDR3 reads CASSQAWMNTEAFF. The CDR3 DNA sequence: TGTGCCAGCAGTCAGGCTTGGATGAACACTGAAGCTTTCTTT.

The rearrangement uses TRBV5-1 and TRBJ2-4, with TRBD2 matching 15 bases. The CDR3 has 19 residues. Germline CDR1 and CDR2: SGHRS and YFSETQ. With V trimmed by 3 bases and J by 3 bases, 10 bases remained unmatched. CDR3 loop: CASSSFGTSGGIDKNIQYF. Written as DNA, the CDR3 is TGCGCCAGCAGCTCGTTCGGGACTAGCGGGGGGATCGACAAAAACATTCAGTACTTC.

The chain combines TRBV18 with TRBJ1-1, with TRBD1 as a possible D gene (5 bases). The CDR3 length is 13 residues. Germline assignment: CDR1 KGHSH and CDR2 LQKENI. Trimming took off 4 bases at V and 1 base at J, with 7 bases between the two ends. The CDR3 loop is CASSHGQNTEAFF. For the CDR3, the DNA is TGTGCCAGCTCACACGGACAGAACACTGAAGCTTTCTTT.

The chain uses TRBV15 and TRBJ1-1; D is uncertain. The CDR3 consists of 15 residues. V lost 5 bases to trimming and J lost 3 bases, with 16 bases between them. Per germline, CDR1 LNHNV and CDR2 YYDKDF (reference sequence). CDR3 in DNA: TGTGCCACCAGCGCCGAGGGTCGGAGGTACACTGAAGCTTTCTTT. This gives the protein CATSAEGRRYTEAFF.

This sequence joins TRBV11-2 and TRBJ1-3; 8 bases match TRBD1. Per the germline V gene, CDR1 is SGHAT and CDR2 is FQNNGV. Trimming at V came to 1 base and at J to 3 bases, leaving 8 bases not matched to a gene. This CDR3 has 17 residues. CDR3 sequence: CASSLVAGGNFGNTIYF. The CDR3 DNA is TGTGCCAGCAGCTTAGTTGCAGGGGGCAATTTTGGAAACACCATATATTTT.

The CDR3 DNA follows: TGTGCCAGCAGCCCACAGGGAACTAACTATGGCTACACCTTC. Encoded protein: CASSPQGTNYGYTF. The rearrangement uses TRBV5-4 and TRBJ1-2; perhaps TRBD1 as D (6 bases). Germline values: CDR1 SGHNT, CDR2 YYREEE (reference sequence). V was cut by 4 bases and J by 0 bases, with 10 bases left in between. CDR3 length: 14 residues.

This chain joins TRBV5-1 and TRBJ1-1, with 9 bases identical to TRBD1. From germline, CDR1 is SGHRS and CDR2 YFSETQ. This CDR3 has 15 amino acids. V shed 5 bases and J 5 bases; nucleotides not matched to a gene: 10. The DNA for the CDR3 is TGCGCCAGCAGTCCGGGTCTCGACAGGGGGACTGAAGCTTTCTTT. Translated: CASSPGLDRGTEAFF.

This clone appeared a few times. CDR3 DNA sequence: TGTGCCAGCAGTGAAGGGAGCTACGAGCAGTACTTC. Its translation is CASSEGSYEQYF. V is TRBV2 and J is TRBJ2-7; D remains ambiguous. The V end lost 1 base, the J end lost 3 bases, and 4 bases lay between the germline ends. The CDR3 runs 12 residues. Germline V CDR1 and CDR2: SNHLY, FYNNEI.

The rearrangement joins TRBV5-4 to TRBJ1-2; perhaps TRBD1 as D (6 bases). CDR1 is SGHNT, CDR2 YYREEE, per germline (reference sequence). The V end lost 0 bases, the J end lost 4 bases, and 13 bases lay between the germline ends. The CDR3 extends over 15 amino acids. The DNA of the CDR3 is TGTGCCAGCAGCTTGGTAGGGGGTAGGGGCTATGGCTACACCTTC. Its translation: CASSLVGGRGYGYTF.

The chain uses TRBV7-9 and TRBJ2-7; 8 bases agree with TRBD2. The germline V gene has CDR1 SEHNR and CDR2 FQNEAQ (reference sequence). V gave up 6 bases and J gave up 2 bases; unmatched junction bases: 12. This CDR3 is built from 16 residues. The CDR3 loop is CASSIGLAGEPYEQYF. CDR3 nucleotides: TGTGCCAGCAGTATCGGGCTAGCGGGTGAACCCTACGAGCAGTACTTC.

V and J are TRBV2 and TRBJ1-4; TRBD1 matches at 7 bases. The trim removed 5 bases at V and 7 bases at J, leaving 7 bases unmatched. The CDR3 length is 14 residues. From germline, CDR1 is SNHLY and CDR2 FYNNEI. The CDR3 bases are TGTGCCAGCAGTAAACAGGGGATTAGTGAAAAACTGTTTTTT. Translating gives CASSKQGISEKLFF.

The chain employs TRBV28 and TRBJ1-5; TRBD1 agrees at 11 bases. Germline V gene sequence: CDR1 MDHEN, CDR2 SYDVKM. V dropped 8 bases and J dropped 4; count of bases not matched to a gene: 7. The CDR3 length is 15 residues. In DNA form, the CDR3 reads TGTGCCAGCCGCGCCGGGACAGGGGGTAATCAGCCCCAGCATTTT. This gives the protein CASRAGTGGNQPQHF.

The chain combines TRBV19 with TRBJ1-6; 7 nucleotides line up with TRBD1. The germline V gene has CDR1 LNHDA and CDR2 SQIVND (reference sequence). Trimming cost V 6 bases and J 9 bases; bases outside gene matches: 14. The CDR3 length is 16 residues. This chain's CDR3 is CASSSIATGAGSPLHF. CDR3 in DNA: TGTGCCAGTAGCTCGATCGCTACAGGGGCCGGTTCACCCCTCCACTTT.

This chain links TRBV3-1 (or the pseudogene TRBV3-2) with TRBJ2-7; 8 bases match TRBD2. V lost 1 base to trimming and J lost 1 base; unmatched junction nucleotides: 3. CDR3 size: 15 residues. Germline CDR1 LGHDT, CDR2 YNNKEL (reference sequence). Written as DNA, the CDR3 is TGTGCCAGCAGCCAAGCAGCGGGAGTGTCCTACGAGCAGTACTTC. Amino acids: CASSQAAGVSYEQYF.

The chain is built from TRBV2 and TRBJ1-2, with 7 bases matching TRBD1. The CDR3 is made up of 15 amino acids. CDR1 and CDR2 from the germline V gene are SNHLY and FYNNEI. V shed 3 bases and J 8 bases; nucleotides not matched to a gene: 12. CDR3 region: CASSDSGGQVYGYTF. In DNA form, the CDR3 reads TGTGCCAGCAGTGATTCAGGGGGACAAGTCTACGGCTACACCTTC.

This clone was observed a few times. V usage is TRBV3-1 (or the pseudogene TRBV3-2) and J usage is TRBJ1-1, with a weak D call TRBD1 (6 bases). Per germline, CDR1 LGHDT and CDR2 YNNKEL (reference sequence). V was clipped by 8 bases and J by 0 bases, with 7 bases between them. This CDR3 is 12 amino acids long. CDR3 bases: TGTGCCAGCGCAGGGGTGAACACTGAAGCTTTCTTT. Its protein product is CASAGVNTEAFF.

The chain uses TRBV19 and TRBJ1-1, with D tentatively TRBD1 (5 bases). Germline CDR1 and CDR2: LNHDA and SQIVND (reference sequence). The CDR3 has 14 residues. Trimming took off 9 bases at V and 2 bases at J, with 16 bases between the two ends. CDR3 nucleotides: TGTGCCAGCGCCCCTTGGGGGGGAAACACTGAAGCTTTCTTT. Translating it yields CASAPWGGNTEAFF.

The table lists this clone with a few counts. The genes are TRBV6-2 or TRBV6-3 and TRBJ1-2; tentative D call: TRBD1 (5 bases). The germline gives CDR1 MNHEY, CDR2 SVGEGT. The V end was cut by 4 bases, the J end by 4 bases, with 13 bases between. The CDR3 is made up of 14 amino acids. As DNA, the CDR3 is TGTGCCAGCAGTTCACAGGTCCAGTCCTATGGCTACACCTTC. It yields the protein CASSSQVQSYGYTF.

Of note for this clone: The sample carries other DNA sequences with the same CDR3. The rearrangement links TRBV7-9 to TRBJ2-1; TRBD2 aligns across 10 bases. From germline, CDR1 is SEHNR and CDR2 FQNEAQ (reference sequence). V lost 1 base and J lost 4; bases outside the gene matches: 1. CDR3 length: 15 residues. The CDR3 protein is CASSLVAGGYNEQFF. The CDR3 DNA reads as TGTGCCAGCAGCTTAGTAGCGGGGGGTTACAATGAGCAGTTCTTC. Combining the CDR3 with reference TRBV7-9 and TRBJ2-1 gives the whole variable domain DTGVSQNPRHKITKRGQNVTFRCDPISEHNRLYWYRQTLGQGPEFLTYFQNEAQLEKSRLLSDRFSAERPKGSFSTLEIQRTEQGDSAMYLCASSLVAGGYNEQFFGPGTRLTVL.

This clone showed up just once. Other DNA sequences in the same sample also yield this CDR3. This chain links TRBV25-1 with TRBJ1-1; TRBD1 agrees at 8 bases. V trimming: 8 bases; J trimming: 4 bases; junction bases outside the gene matches: 6. The CDR3 spans 13 residues. Germline V lookup: CDR1 MGHDK, CDR2 SYGVNS. In DNA, the CDR3 is TGTGCCAGCGGACAGGGCCCGGCCACTGAAGCTTTCTTT. Its translation is CASGQGPATEAFF. The complete variable domain, with remaining parts taken from reference TRBV25-1 and TRBJ1-1, reads EADIYQTPRYLVIGTGKKITLECSQTMGHDKMYWYQQDPGMELHLIHYSYGVNSTEKGDLSSESTVSRIRTEHFPLTLESARPSHTSQYLCASGQGPATEAFFGQGTRLTVV.

V and J are TRBV19 and TRBJ1-1, with 7 positions matching TRBD1. Trimming at V came to 5 bases and at J to 2 bases, leaving 11 bases not matched to a gene. The CDR3 totals 16 residues. Germline values: CDR1 LNHDA, CDR2 SQIVND (reference sequence). Here the CDR3 reads CASSRPVGTANTEAFF. As DNA, the CDR3 is TGTGCCAGTAGTCGACCAGTGGGGACAGCCAACACTGAAGCTTTCTTT.